This T cell receptor (beta chain) appears in the sequencing data of a study of neurological immune-mediated disorders. At least ten counts were recorded for this clonotype. Each CDR3 protein gets one entry after TCRdb re-called the 5' RACE reads with MiXCR. The top ten hold 6.5% to 8% of the sample, which has about 79,000 distinct CDR3 sequences, 13% to 15% seen once. The CDR3 length is 13 residues. Deletions cut 6 bases from V and 2 bases from J, with 10 bases between. CDR1 and CDR2 (germline): MDHEN, SYDVKM. The rearrangement uses TRBV28 and TRBJ2-5; no definite D call. The clonotype was recovered from a woman between 50 and 59 years old in good health. Sequenced material: PBMCs. The CDR3 DNA sequence: TGTGCCAGCAGCATATTAGGGCAAGAGACCCAGTACTTC. Amino acid sequence: CASSILGQETQYF. Supplemented by reference TRBV28 and TRBJ2-5, the full variable domain reads DVKVTQSSRYLVKRTGEKVFLECVQDMDHENMFWYRQDPGLGLRLIYFSYDVKMKEKGDIPEGYSVSREKKERFSLILESASTNQTSMYLCASSILGQETQYFGPGTRLLVL.